Presented here are 22 T cell receptor beta chains from one specimen sequenced in a study of CD8 T cells in ankylosing spondylitis. Findings and caveats of the study: Seemingly distinctive of ankylosing spondylitis blood was a TCR beta motif formed by eight highly homologous variants.

The antigens these receptors bind are not known. TCRdb passed the 5' RACE reads through MiXCR, listing each CDR3 protein once. The profile shows some 840,000 distinct CDR3 sequences, about 10% of them singletons. The sample taken for sequencing was blood, either unsorted or a sorted T cell fraction (not recorded which). The source is a male donor with ankylosing spondylitis.

In its sample, this clonotype was seen a few times. The chain links TRBV10-1 to TRBJ2-2; D remains unclear. The CDR3 is 15 amino acids. CDR1 is WNHNN and CDR2 is SYGVQD in the germline V gene (reference sequence). V was trimmed by 2 bases and J by 3 bases, leaving 10 bases between them. The DNA of the CDR3 is TGCGCCAGCAGTGAGGGGTATTTTGACACCGGGGAGCTGTTTTTT. It specifies CASSEGYFDTGELFF.

The chain uses TRBV5-1 and TRBJ2-3; D gene uncertain. Trimming took off 6 bases at V and 6 bases at J, with 11 bases between the two ends. The CDR3 has 12 amino acids. Germline loops: CDR1 SGHRS, CDR2 YFSETQ. The CDR3 is CASTRAADTQYF. The DNA for the CDR3 is TGCGCCAGCACAAGGGCCGCCGATACGCAGTATTTT.

This clonotype was counted at least ten times. The rearrangement joins TRBV27 to TRBJ2-5; 9 positions match TRBD1. Germline CDR1 is MNHEY and CDR2 is SMNVEV (reference sequence). With 4 bases clipped from V and 1 base from J, the junction kept 13 bases outside the gene matches. CDR3 length equals 18 residues. The CDR3 spells CASSWGTGHPRTQETQYF. The CDR3 DNA is TGTGCCAGCAGTTGGGGGACAGGGCACCCGCGTACCCAAGAGACCCAGTACTTC.

This clonotype has at least ten counts. V usage is TRBV18 and J usage is TRBJ1-2; no clear D. The V end was cut by 3 bases, the J end by 0 bases, with 5 bases between. This CDR3 has 13 amino acids. CDR1 and CDR2 (germline): KGHSH, LQKENI. The CDR3 DNA reads TGTGCCAGCTCACCGGGAGCTAACTATGGCTACACCTTC. Translated, it gives CASSPGANYGYTF.

This chain connects TRBV9 to TRBJ2-3; 9 positions agree with TRBD2. Germline CDR1 reads SGDLS; CDR2 reads YYNGEE. Unmatched junction bases numbered 11, after V lost 3 bases and J lost 6 bases. This CDR3 is 16 amino acids long. CDR3 sequence reads: CASSAGSGGARDTQYF. In DNA form, the CDR3 reads TGTGCCAGCAGCGCCGGTAGCGGGGGAGCTCGGGATACGCAGTATTTT.

Ten or more counts support this clonotype. An end of the junction differs from the germline gene, which may be a read error. The V and J genes are TRBV20-1 and TRBJ2-3; perhaps TRBD2 as D (5 bases). CDR1 and CDR2 (germline): DFQATT, SNEGSKA (reference sequence). CDR3 size: 12 residues. CDR3 region: CSAGDYVDTQYF. In DNA form, the CDR3 reads TGCAGTGCTGGAGACTACGTAGATACGCAGTATTTT.

The rearrangement links TRBV24-1 to TRBJ2-7; 9 nucleotides match TRBD1. This CDR3 comprises 16 residues. J gave up 3 bases and V 4 bases, and 9 bases lay outside the gene matches. Germline CDR1 KGHDR, CDR2 SFDVKD. CDR3 nucleotides: TGTGCCACCAGTGACCCACAGGGGGCGACCTTCTACGAGCAGTACTTC. Translated: CATSDPQGATFYEQYF.

This clonotype appeared many times. This chain joins TRBV20-1 and TRBJ2-3; perhaps TRBD1 as D (6 bases). Germline loops: CDR1 DFQATT, CDR2 SNEGSKA (reference sequence). Trimming removed 5 bases at V and 9 bases at J, with 12 bases between. The CDR3 length is 11 residues. CDR3 coding DNA: TGCAGTGCTGGGGCCAGGGGCACGCAGTATTTT. It yields the protein CSAGARGTQYF.

This clonotype was counted a few times. This chain joins TRBV20-1 and TRBJ1-2, with D perhaps matching TRBD1 (6 bases). Trimming cost V 6 bases and J 4 bases, with 18 bases left between them. CDR3 size: 14 residues. CDR1 is DFQATT, CDR2 SNEGSKA, per germline (reference sequence). The CDR3 sequence: CSAVDSRGGYGYTF. The DNA for the CDR3 is TGCAGTGCGGTTGACTCTAGGGGGGGCTATGGCTACACCTTC.

This chain joins TRBV20-1 and TRBJ2-1; a possible D gene is TRBD2 (5 bases). Between the trimmed V and J ends, which lost 3 bases and 0 bases, there was a span of 15 bases. The CDR3 is 16 residues long. Germline V gene data show CDR1 as DFQATT and CDR2 as SNEGSKA (reference sequence). The CDR3 bases are TGCAGTGCTAGTAGTCTAGCCCTGAGCTCCTACAATGAGCAGTTCTTC. This gives the protein CSASSLALSSYNEQFF.

This clonotype was observed a handful of times. The chain recombines TRBV20-1 with TRBJ2-3, with D unclear. This CDR3 has 15 residues. V lost 0 bases to trimming and J lost 0 bases, with 10 bases between them. Germline CDR1 DFQATT, CDR2 SNEGSKA (reference sequence). CDR3 DNA sequence: TGCAGTGCTAGAGACCCGGGTCACAGCACAGATACGCAGTATTTT. Encoded protein: CSARDPGHSTDTQYF.

In this sample, this clonotype turned up a few times. The genes are TRBV7-2 and TRBJ2-1; TRBD2 matches at 8 bases. The CDR3 has 17 amino acids. The germline V gene has CDR1 SGHTA and CDR2 FQGNSA. V trimming: 6 bases; J trimming: 0 bases; junction bases outside the gene matches: 10. The CDR3 region has the DNA TGTGCCAGCAGTAGTTTTCTAAGCGGGAGCTCCTACAATGAGCAGTTCTTC. Translation: CASSSFLSGSSYNEQFF.

J is TRBJ1-1 and V is TRBV7-2, with 7 positions matching TRBD1. There are 12 residues in the CDR3. Germline loops: CDR1 SGHTA, CDR2 FQGNSA. V shed 1 base and J 11 bases; nucleotides not matched to a gene: 4. The CDR3 sequence: CASSLVDRAAFF. For the CDR3, the DNA is TGTGCCAGCAGCTTAGTTGACAGGGCTGCTTTCTTT.

This clonotype has more than one count but fewer than ten. V is TRBV9 and J is TRBJ1-3, with D uncertain. Trimming took off 0 bases at V and 0 bases at J, with 13 bases between the two ends. Per germline, CDR1 SGDLS and CDR2 YYNGEE. The CDR3 spans 17 residues. The CDR3 sequence is CASSVDLRRSSGNTIYF. The CDR3 DNA follows: TGTGCCAGCAGCGTAGACCTCAGGAGGAGCTCTGGAAACACCATATATTTT.

This clonotype appeared many times. V and J are TRBV12-3 or TRBV12-4 and TRBJ2-7; possibly TRBD1 or TRBD2 for D (5 bases each). CDR3 length equals 14 residues. V lost 2 bases, J lost 3 bases, and 11 bases lay in between. Written as DNA, the CDR3 is TGTGCCAGCAGTTTATGGGGGAGAGGCTACGAGCAGTACTTC. Encoded protein: CASSLWGRGYEQYF.

Here the CDR3 reads CATKKREGTDTQYF. The CDR3 DNA follows: TGTGCCACCAAAAAGCGGGAGGGCACAGATACGCAGTATTTT. This rearrangement joins TRBV15 to TRBJ2-3, with 9 bases identical to TRBD2. J lost 1 base, V lost 7 bases, and 3 bases had no gene match. Germline assignment: CDR1 LNHNV and CDR2 YYDKDF (reference sequence). The CDR3 runs to 14 residues.

This clonotype was counted at least ten times. The V gene is TRBV20-1, the J gene TRBJ2-5; a weak D match, TRBD2 (5 bases). The CDR3 consists of 12 residues. V dropped 5 bases and J dropped 4 bases, with 11 bases sitting between them. Per germline, CDR1 DFQATT and CDR2 SNEGSKA (reference sequence). The CDR3 sequence is CSADEGPETQYF. The CDR3, as DNA: TGCAGTGCTGACGAGGGCCCAGAGACCCAGTACTTC.

There are a few counts of this clonotype. This chain links TRBV20-1 with TRBJ1-2; unclear D gene. In germline, CDR1 is DFQATT, CDR2 SNEGSKA (reference sequence). Deletions cut 3 bases from V and 4 bases from J, with 12 bases between. The CDR3 length is 13 residues. As DNA, the CDR3 is TGCAGTGCTAGCTCCGTGCAGGCCTATGGCTACACCTTC. The encoded protein is CSASSVQAYGYTF.

V gene TRBV6-1 combines with J gene TRBJ2-3; 7 bases are shared with TRBD2. After removal of 6 bases from V and 0 bases from J, the junction contained 6 bases not matched to a gene. Germline lookup yields CDR1 MNHNS and CDR2 SASEGT. The CDR3 spans 15 residues. The CDR3 loop is CASSELAQSTDTQYF. The CDR3 region has the DNA TGTGCCAGCAGCGAACTAGCGCAAAGCACAGATACGCAGTATTTT.

The J gene is TRBJ2-7, the V gene TRBV7-9; 8 bases match TRBD2. Unmatched junction bases numbered 6, after V lost 8 bases and J lost 0 bases. From germline, CDR1 is SEHNR and CDR2 FQNEAQ (reference sequence). This CDR3 spans 14 amino acids. The CDR3 loop reads CASGRRGDSYEQYF. CDR3 sequence (DNA): TGTGCCAGCGGTAGGCGGGGGGACTCCTACGAGCAGTACTTC.

This sequence joins TRBV5-5 and TRBJ1-1; D gene uncertain. Trimming removed 4 bases at V and 5 bases at J, with 15 bases between. CDR1 is SGHKS and CDR2 is YYEKEE in the germline V gene (reference sequence). The CDR3 length is 14 residues. The CDR3 bases are TGTGCCAGCAGCCGGATCGGACGGATAACTGAAGCTTTCTTT. Protein sequence: CASSRIGRITEAFF.

A few counts support this clonotype. The rearrangement links TRBV11-1 to TRBJ1-2, with 7 nucleotides matching TRBD1. Unmatched junction bases numbered 8, after V lost 5 bases and J lost 2 bases. There are 15 residues in the CDR3. Germline assignment: CDR1 SGHAT and CDR2 FQDESV (reference sequence). For the CDR3, the DNA is TGTGCCAGCAGCCCCCTGGACAGGATGAACTATGGCTACACCTTC. Translated, it gives CASSPLDRMNYGYTF. The full variable domain, rest sourced from reference TRBV11-1 and TRBJ1-2, is EAEVAQSPRYKITEKSQAVAFWCDPISGHATLYWYRQILGQGPELLVQFQDESVVDDSQLPKDRFSAERLKGVDSTLKIQPAELGDSAMYLCASSPLDRMNYGYTFGSGTRLTVV.